This T cell receptor beta chain was found in a study of blood T cell repertoires in COVID-19. The germline gives CDR1 MDHEN, CDR2 SYDVKM. Trimming pared 7 bases from V and 7 bases from J, leaving 17 bases between. The CDR3 sequence is 14 residues long. The data were produced by immunoSEQ multiplex PCR, yet TCRdb's version contains in-frame clones alone and is incomplete. The sample holds some 200,000 clones, about 92% seen once. This TCR came from a young man with acute or convalescent COVID-19. The V and J genes are TRBV28 and TRBJ1-5; no definite D call. Input material: peripheral blood. CDR3 region: CASILREGWQPQHF. The DNA of the CDR3 is TGTGCCAGCATCTTGAGGGAGGGTTGGCAGCCCCAGCATTTT.